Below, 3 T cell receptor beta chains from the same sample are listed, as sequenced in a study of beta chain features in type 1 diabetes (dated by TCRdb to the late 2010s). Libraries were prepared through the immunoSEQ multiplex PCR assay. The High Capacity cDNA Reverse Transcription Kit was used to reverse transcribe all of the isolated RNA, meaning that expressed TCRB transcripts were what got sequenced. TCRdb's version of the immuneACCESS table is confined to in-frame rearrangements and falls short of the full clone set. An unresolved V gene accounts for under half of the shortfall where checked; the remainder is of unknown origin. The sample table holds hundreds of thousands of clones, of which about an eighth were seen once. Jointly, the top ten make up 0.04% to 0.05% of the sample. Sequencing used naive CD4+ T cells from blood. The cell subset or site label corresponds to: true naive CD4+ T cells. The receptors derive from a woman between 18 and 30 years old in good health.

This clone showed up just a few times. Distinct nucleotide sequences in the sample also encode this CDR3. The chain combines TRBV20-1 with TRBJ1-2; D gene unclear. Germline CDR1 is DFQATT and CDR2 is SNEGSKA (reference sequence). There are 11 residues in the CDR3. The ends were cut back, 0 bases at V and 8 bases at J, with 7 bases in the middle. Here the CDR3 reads CSARDLRGYTF. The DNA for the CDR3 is TGCAGTGCTAGAGATCTGAGGGGCTACACCTTC.

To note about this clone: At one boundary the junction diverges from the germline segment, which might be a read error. The CDR3 here is CASSYRQGQIF. For the CDR3, the DNA is TGTGCCAGCAGTTATCGGCAGGGTCAAATCTTC. The chain employs TRBV6-6 and TRBJ2-1; D may be TRBD1 (5 bases). Germline CDR1 MNHNY, CDR2 SVGAGI (reference sequence). CDR3 length: 11 residues.

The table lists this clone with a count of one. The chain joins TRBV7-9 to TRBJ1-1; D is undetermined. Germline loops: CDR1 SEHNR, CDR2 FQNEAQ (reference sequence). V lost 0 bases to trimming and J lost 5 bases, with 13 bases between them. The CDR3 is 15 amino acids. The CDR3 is CASSLAGGLGTEAFF. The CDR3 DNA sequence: TGTGCCAGCAGCTTAGCGGGAGGGTTAGGTACTGAAGCTTTCTTT.